This entry lists 9 T cell receptor beta chains sequenced from one sample in a study of patients and donors after allogeneic stem cell transplantation. TCRdb passed the RT-PCR reads through MiXCR, listing each CDR3 protein once. The table has around 30,000 distinct CDR3 sequences, 30% to 40% seen once; the top ten hold just over 75%. The sample taken for sequencing was blood, either unsorted or a sorted T cell fraction (not recorded which). Source of these receptors: a human donor who was either an allogeneic HSCT recipient or a stem cell or donor lymphocyte infusion donor (not recorded which). It is not recorded whose cells these are; they may come from a transplant donor.

This chain connects TRBV29-1 to TRBJ2-7; D may match TRBD1 or TRBD2 (5 bases each). CDR3 length: 11 amino acids. V lost 4 bases, J lost 2 bases, and 6 bases lay in between. Per the germline V gene, CDR1 is SQVTM and CDR2 is ANQGSEA. This CDR3 reads CSVGGTYEQYF. As DNA, the CDR3 is TGCAGCGTTGGGGGGACCTACGAGCAGTACTTC.

This clonotype was detected a few times. The chain carries TRBV6-5 and TRBJ1-1; no definite D call. CDR1 and CDR2 (germline): MNHEY, SVGAGI. Trimming stripped 2 bases from V and 1 base from J, with 8 bases between. The CDR3 runs 14 residues. CDR3 sequence reads: CASSYGPPNTEAFF. CDR3 sequence (DNA): TGTGCCAGCAGTTACGGTCCTCCGAACACTGAAGCTTTCTTT.

This rearrangement joins TRBV10-3 to TRBJ2-2; 7 bases line up with TRBD1. This CDR3 region has 14 residues. Germline loops: CDR1 ENHRY, CDR2 SYGVKD. V dropped 7 bases and J dropped 2; count of bases not matched to a gene: 4. CDR3 sequence: CAIMGTENTGELFF. The DNA of the CDR3 is TGTGCCATCATGGGGACAGAAAACACCGGGGAGCTGTTTTTT.

This clonotype was seen ten or more times. The genes are TRBV18 and TRBJ1-5, with D maybe TRBD1 (6 bases). CDR3 length: 15 amino acids. The germline V gene has CDR1 KGHSH and CDR2 LQKENI. V was trimmed by 4 bases and J by 4 bases, leaving 14 bases between them. DNA of the CDR3: TGTGCCAGCTCACGCAACCAGGGGTCAAATCAGCCCCAGCATTTT. This sequence encodes CASSRNQGSNQPQHF.

The chain couples TRBV4-3 to TRBJ1-6; the D is unclear. V was clipped by 7 bases and J by 2 bases, with 18 bases between them. This CDR3 region has 17 residues. CDR1 is LGHNA and CDR2 is YSLEER in the germline V gene. CDR3 DNA: TGCGCCAGCACCCTGAATGCGGGGAGGGCCTATAATTCACCCCTCCACTTT. It specifies CASTLNAGRAYNSPLHF.

The chain joins TRBV7-2 to TRBJ2-5, with 8 bases that match TRBD1. Trimming at V came to 5 bases and at J to 3 bases, leaving 14 bases not matched to a gene. CDR3 length: 17 residues. The germline V gene encodes CDR1 SGHTA and CDR2 FQGNSA. The CDR3 DNA reads TGTGCCAGCAGCCCCTACCCCGGACAGGGCGGAGAAGAGACCCAGTACTTC. Translation gives CASSPYPGQGGEETQYF.

This rearrangement joins TRBV5-1 to TRBJ1-5, with 7 nucleotides matching TRBD1. Germline V gene lookup returns CDR1 SGHRS and CDR2 YFSETQ. The trim removed 0 bases at V and 6 bases at J, leaving 3 bases unmatched. This CDR3 region has 14 residues. The CDR3 loop reads CASSLGDRSQPQHF. The CDR3 nucleotides read TGCGCCAGCAGCTTGGGGGACAGAAGTCAGCCCCAGCATTTT.

The chain uses TRBV7-8 and TRBJ2-1; no firm D call. The germline V and J ends were trimmed by 2 bases and 4 bases, with 15 bases remaining between them. Germline CDR1 SGHVS, CDR2 FQNEAQ. There are 16 residues in the CDR3. CDR3 amino acids: CASSLTGSWFYNEQFF. The DNA for the CDR3 is TGTGCCAGCAGCTTAACGGGCAGCTGGTTTTACAATGAGCAGTTCTTC.

There are a few counts of this clonotype. The V and J genes are TRBV20-1 and TRBJ1-2; no definite D call. The CDR3 contains 18 residues. CDR1 is DFQATT and CDR2 is SNEGSKA in the germline V gene (reference sequence). V shed 0 bases and J shed 5 bases, with 25 bases lying between them. In nucleotides, the CDR3 is TGCAGTGCTAGAGATCTCACATTAAGAGGGCCGAACTCATATGGCTACACCTTC. Translation gives CSARDLTLRGPNSYGYTF.